Sequencing of this T cell receptor beta chain was carried out in a study of blood T cells in healthy people across ages. Germline V gene lookup returns CDR1 SNHLY and CDR2 FYNNEI. V lost 11 bases and J 2 bases, leaving 16 bases between the germline ends. The CDR3 loop spans 13 amino acids. Alongside a J-beta primer mix, a sample-barcoded 5' primer served in a second PCR lasting about 7 to 11 cycles. TCRdb redid the calling of the 5' RACE reads with MiXCR, one entry per CDR3 protein. The sample carries approximately 1.5 million distinct CDR3 sequences, under 55% recorded once. Remarks on this clonotype: Its antigen remains unidentified.

Study-wide results and caveats: The unsorted PBMCs prevented any conclusive comparison of naive versus antigen-experienced cells. Investigators viewed diversity estimates from one million T cells as underestimates, the study reported.

The V call is TRBV2, the J call TRBJ2-7; D is unclear. The receptor's source is a woman under 30 in good health. The sequenced material came from blood. Here the CDR3 reads CASSNEMAYEQYF. As DNA, the CDR3 is TGTGCCTCCTCCAATGAGATGGCCTACGAGCAGTACTTC.